A single sample gave rise to the 19 T cell receptor beta chains below, sequenced in a study of blood T cell repertoires in COVID-19. The repertoire was sequenced with immunoSEQ multiplex PCR; TCRdb's copy has only in-frame clones and lacks some. There are 70,000 to 80,000 clones in the sample; about 83% occur only once, and approximately 40% lies in the top ten. Material: peripheral blood. These receptors came from a man older than 75 with acute or convalescent COVID-19.

The chain links TRBV19 to TRBJ2-6; maybe TRBD2 (5 bases). Trimming took 7 bases from V and 0 from J, leaving 10 bases between them. Germline V gene lookup returns CDR1 LNHDA and CDR2 SQIVND (reference sequence). The CDR3 totals 15 residues. The CDR3 sequence: CASTPDFSGANVLTF. The CDR3 bases are TGTGCCAGTACCCCGGACTTCTCTGGGGCCAACGTCCTGACTTTC.

V is TRBV28 and J is TRBJ1-2; TRBD1 matches at 8 bases. The trim removed 6 bases at V and 4 bases at J, leaving 10 bases unmatched. In germline, CDR1 is MDHEN, CDR2 SYDVKM. This CDR3 has 15 amino acids. This CDR3 reads CASRTDRGGGYGYTF. The CDR3 region has the DNA TGTGCCAGCAGAACCGACAGGGGTGGAGGCTATGGCTACACCTTC.

V usage is TRBV7-9 and J usage is TRBJ2-1; weak D call: TRBD2 (5 bases). Trimming pared 4 bases from V and 8 bases from J, leaving 15 bases between. The CDR3 consists of 14 residues. Germline CDR1 and CDR2: SEHNR and FQNEAQ (reference sequence). CDR3 DNA sequence: TGTGCCAGCAGCTCGCTTAGCGAAGCGTATGAGCAGTTCTTC. Protein: CASSSLSEAYEQFF.

The CDR3 protein is CSAKSGTNNSPLHF. For the CDR3, the DNA is TGCAGTGCTAAATCCGGGACAAATAATTCACCCCTCCACTTT. V gene TRBV29-1 combines with J gene TRBJ1-6; a weak D match, TRBD1 (6 bases). The CDR3 is 14 residues long. CDR1 SQVTM and CDR2 ANQGSEA come from the germline V gene.

This chain joins TRBV14 and TRBJ2-7; 11 nucleotides line up with TRBD2. The CDR3 runs 14 residues. V was pared by 6 bases and J by 3 bases, with 4 bases of the junction left unmatched. Germline V gene data show CDR1 as SGHDN and CDR2 as FVKESK. CDR3 in DNA: TGTGCCAGCAGGCATACTAGCGGGGGCTACGAGCAGTACTTC. This gives the protein CASRHTSGGYEQYF.

This clone was seen only a few times. The sample carries other DNA sequences with the same CDR3. The chain carries TRBV6-5 and TRBJ1-5, with D uncertain. V gave up 5 bases and J gave up 7 bases, with 9 bases separating them. The CDR3 loop spans 12 amino acids. CDR1 and CDR2 from the germline V gene are MNHEY and SVGAGI. The CDR3 here is CASSPPGQPQHF. For the CDR3, the DNA is TGTGCCAGCAGTCCCCCGGGGCAGCCCCAGCATTTT.

V usage is TRBV7-2 and J usage is TRBJ2-3; tentative D call: TRBD2 (5 bases). This CDR3 is built from 16 residues. Trimming cost V 4 bases and J 0 bases, with 14 bases left between them. The germline gives CDR1 SGHTA, CDR2 FQGNSA. Here the CDR3 DNA reads TGTGCCAGCAGCTCCGGACTCGCTCTGAGCACAGATACGCAGTATTTT. Its protein product is CASSSGLALSTDTQYF.

This clone came up once. The J gene is TRBJ1-1, the V gene TRBV5-1, with D maybe TRBD1 (5 bases). CDR3 length equals 14 residues. Trimming cost V 1 base and J 3 bases, with 10 bases left between them. Germline CDR1 SGHRS, CDR2 YFSETQ. The chain's CDR3 is CASSLTGRDTEAFF. Written as DNA, the CDR3 is TGCGCCAGCAGCTTGACAGGTAGGGACACTGAAGCTTTCTTT. The whole variable domain, filled in from reference TRBV5-1 and TRBJ1-1, reads KAGVTQTPRYLIKTRGQQVTLSCSPISGHRSVSWYQQTPGQGLQFLFEYFSETQRNKGNFPGRFSGRQFSNSRSEMNVSTLELGDSALYLCASSLTGRDTEAFFGQGTRLTVV.

V is TRBV27 and J is TRBJ1-6, with 9 bases fitting TRBD1. CDR1 is MNHEY, CDR2 SMNVEV, per germline (reference sequence). The CDR3 length is 15 residues. The junction had 9 bases not matched to a gene; V was cut back by 6 bases and J by 9 bases. CDR3 in DNA: TGTGCCAGCAGCCTACAGGGGGCAAGGGGTTCACCCCTCCACTTT. Translation: CASSLQGARGSPLHF.

This clone appeared once. This chain links TRBV27 with TRBJ1-5; 7 nucleotides agree with TRBD1. Trimming removed 6 bases from V and 4 bases from J; junction bases left unmatched: 6. The CDR3 has 14 amino acids. Looked up from germline, CDR1 is MNHEY and CDR2 is SMNVEV (reference sequence). The DNA of the CDR3 is TGTGCCAGCAGCCCCACAGGGGAAAATCAGCCCCAGCATTTT. It encodes CASSPTGENQPQHF.

The chain links TRBV29-1 to TRBJ2-7; 7 bases fit TRBD2. The CDR3 totals 15 residues. With 4 bases clipped from V and 2 bases from J, the junction kept 11 bases outside the gene matches. From germline, CDR1 is SQVTM and CDR2 ANQGSEA. The CDR3: CSVGGGAAVTYEQYF. The CDR3 DNA is TGCAGCGTTGGGGGGGGAGCGGCCGTTACCTACGAGCAGTACTTC.

The gene calls are TRBV28 and TRBJ2-3; 9 nucleotides align to TRBD2. This CDR3 has 15 residues. Germline V lookup: CDR1 MDHEN, CDR2 SYDVKM. V shed 6 bases, J shed 0 bases, and the junction held 4 bases outside the gene matches. In DNA form, the CDR3 reads TGTGCCAGCAGGTTAGCGGGAGCGAGCACAGATACGCAGTATTTT. This sequence encodes CASRLAGASTDTQYF.

The J gene is TRBJ2-1, the V gene TRBV19, with 10 bases that match TRBD2. From germline, CDR1 is LNHDA and CDR2 SQIVND (reference sequence). The CDR3 extends over 21 amino acids. J lost 5 bases, V lost 4 bases, and 23 bases had no gene match. The CDR3 spells CASSTTGTGLSGRASDNEQFF. The DNA for the CDR3 is TGTGCCAGTAGTACTACCGGTACGGGCTTGAGCGGGAGGGCCTCGGACAATGAGCAGTTCTTC.

The V call is TRBV10-2, the J call TRBJ1-2; D is perhaps TRBD1 (6 bases). Germline V gives CDR1 WSHSY, CDR2 SAAADI. V lost 10 bases to trimming and J lost 2 bases, with 14 bases between them. The CDR3 loop spans 13 amino acids. The CDR3 loop reads CATRDTGNYGYTF. The CDR3 DNA reads as TGCGCCACCAGAGACACAGGGAACTATGGCTACACCTTC.

The rearrangement links TRBV25-1 to TRBJ1-4; D is uncertain. Germline loops: CDR1 MGHDK, CDR2 SYGVNS. The CDR3 covers 15 residues. V dropped 1 base and J dropped 2 bases, with 8 bases sitting between them. Here the CDR3 DNA reads TGTGCCAGCAGTGAATTAGGAGAGACTAATGAAAAACTGTTTTTT. Translating gives CASSELGETNEKLFF.

This chain uses TRBV7-2 with TRBJ2-3, with D perhaps TRBD1 (6 bases). The length of the CDR3 is 14 residues. V was pared by 5 bases and J by 3 bases, with 12 bases between. Germline V gene data show CDR1 as SGHTA and CDR2 as FQGNSA. The CDR3 reads CASSVSQGTDTQYF. The CDR3 DNA sequence: TGTGCCAGCAGCGTTAGCCAGGGGACAGATACGCAGTATTTT.

This rearrangement joins TRBV19 to TRBJ1-4, with a tentative D call TRBD1 (6 bases). Germline CDR1 and CDR2: LNHDA and SQIVND (reference sequence). The V gene lost 4 bases and the J gene lost 4 bases, with 19 bases spanning the gap. The CDR3 covers 17 residues. The CDR3 protein is CASSTPAWGHVNEKLFF. CDR3 DNA: TGTGCCAGTAGTACCCCTGCGTGGGGGCATGTTAATGAAAAACTGTTTTTT.

CDR3 in DNA: TGTGCCAGCAGCGATCCGATGCAGACTAATGAAAAACTGTTTTTT. Protein sequence: CASSDPMQTNEKLFF. The V gene is TRBV3-1 (or the pseudogene TRBV3-2), the J gene TRBJ1-4; no clear D gene. This CDR3 spans 15 amino acids. Trimming took 5 bases from V and 2 from J, leaving 12 bases between them. Germline V gene sequence: CDR1 LGHDT, CDR2 YNNKEL (reference sequence).

This clone was seen a few times. CDR3 amino acids: CASSLRQGNNEQFF. DNA of the CDR3: TGTGCCAGCAGCTTAAGACAGGGGAACAATGAGCAGTTCTTC. The gene calls are TRBV7-3 and TRBJ2-1, with 8 bases fitting TRBD1. With V trimmed by 1 base and J by 5 bases, 1 base remained unmatched. Germline lookup yields CDR1 SGHTA and CDR2 FQGTGA. The CDR3 runs 14 residues.